A selection of T cell receptor beta chains follows, all from one sample in a study of blood T cell repertoires in COVID-19. This table comes from immunoSEQ multiplex PCR, and its TCRdb copy is limited to in-frame clones, with some not included. Among some 200,000 clones listed, about 85% were seen once. Sequencing was carried out using PBMCs or T cells enriched from blood (not recorded which). Receptors originate from a woman in her 30s who had recovered from COVID-19. The CDR3 runs from the conserved cysteine through the conserved F or W. The order of the fields is D gene, V gene, J gene, clone size, CDR3 DNA, CDR3 protein. A D gene is named only where the DNA matches it firmly. Rows give clone size only sometimes, using once, few, many, or a class for an expanded clone.

NA	TRBV29-1	TRBJ1-2	NA	TGCAGCGTTGGACAGCTGGGTTATGGCTACACCTTC	CSVGQLGYGYTF
NA	TRBV4-2	TRBJ2-1	NA	TGTGCCAGCAGCCAAGTACTAGGAGGGGACTACAATGAGCAGTTCTTC	CASSQVLGGDYNEQFF
TRBD1	TRBV6-5	TRBJ1-2	NA	TGTGCCAGCAGGTTTGGACAGGATAACTATGGCTACACCTTC	CASRFGQDNYGYTF
NA	TRBV14	TRBJ2-5	once	TGTGCCAGCAGCCCCGAACTAAAAGAGACCCAGTACTTC	CASSPELKETQYF
NA	TRBV21-1	TRBJ1-5	NA	TGTGCCAGCAGCACGGGACAAAGAAATCAGCCCCAGCATTTT	CASSTGQRNQPQHF
NA	TRBV2	TRBJ1-2	NA	TGTGCCAGCAGTGCGGCGTTGGACATTCGCTATGGCTACACCTTC	CASSAALDIRYGYTF
NA	TRBV11-2	TRBJ1-1	NA	TGTGCCAGCAGCCCCCCCCACAGTATCACTGAAGCTTTCTTT	CASSPPHSITEAFF
TRBD1	TRBV4-3	TRBJ2-7	NA	TGCGCCAGCAGCCAAGATTACAGGGGTTCCTACGAGCAGTACTTC	CASSQDYRGSYEQYF
NA	TRBV5-1	TRBJ1-1	NA	TGCGCCAGCAGCTTCGGGGGAAACACTGAAGCTTTCTTT	CASSFGGNTEAFF
NA	TRBV9	TRBJ2-2	NA	TGTGCCAGCAGCGCGAGGATCGGGGGAGGTACCGGGGAGCTGTTTTTT	CASSARIGGGTGELFF
TRBD2	TRBV5-1	TRBJ2-1	once	TGCGCCAGCAAGGTTGGGGGGGACAATGAGCAGTTCTTC	CASKVGGDNEQFF
NA	TRBV19	TRBJ1-3	NA	TGTGCCAGTAGCGAACAGAGCTCTGGAAACACCATATATTTT	CASSEQSSGNTIYF
TRBD2	TRBV7-6	TRBJ2-7	once	TGTGCCAGCAGCTTAGCGGGGGGGGGCGAGCAGTACTTC	CASSLAGGGEQYF
NA	TRBV4-1	TRBJ1-5	NA	TGCGCCAGCAGCCCCCCAGGACAGCTTAATCAGCCCCAGCATTTT	CASSPPGQLNQPQHF
NA	TRBV25-1	TRBJ2-5	NA	TGTGCCAGCAGGGACAGTACGATCCAAGAGACCCAGTACTTC	CASRDSTIQETQYF
NA	TRBV5-1	TRBJ1-2	NA	TGCGCCAGCAGCTTGGCAGGGGAGACTGGTCTATACGGCTACACCTTC	CASSLAGETGLYGYTF
NA	TRBV6-2/TRBV6-3	TRBJ1-2	NA	TGTGCCAGCAGTTACGAAGGGGTGAACTACACCTTC	CASSYEGVNYTF
NA	TRBV19	TRBJ1-2	few	TGTGCCAGTAGTATCCCCCACAGCTATGGCTACACCTTC	CASSIPHSYGYTF
NA	TRBV11-2	TRBJ2-1	NA	TGTGCCAGCAGCTTAGGACAGCACAATGAGCAGTTCTTC	CASSLGQHNEQFF
NA	TRBV5-1	TRBJ2-5	NA	TGCGCCAGCAGCTTGGGAGGTGCGGAAGAGACCCAGTACTTC	CASSLGGAEETQYF
NA	TRBV7-2	TRBJ2-5	NA	TGTGCCAGCAGCTTAGTCGGTCGCGTCTACTTC	CASSLVGRVYF
TRBD1	TRBV5-5	TRBJ1-4	NA	TGTGCCAGCAGCATCGAGGGGGCAAGGGCTGAAAAACTGTTTTTT	CASSIEGARAEKLFF
NA	TRBV6-2/TRBV6-3	TRBJ1-2	NA	TGTGCCAGCAGCTCAAACAGGGCCCTAGGTGGCTACACCTTC	CASSSNRALGGYTF
NA	TRBV5-6	TRBJ1-1	NA	TGTGCCAGCCGGGCGGGGGGCACTGAAGCTTTCTTT	CASRAGGTEAFF
TRBD1	TRBV7-3	TRBJ1-6	NA	TGTGCCAGCAGCTTAAACAGGGGGCTGAACTCACCCCTCCACTTT	CASSLNRGLNSPLHF
NA	TRBV5-4	TRBJ2-2	few	TGTGCCAGCAGCGGGAGACATTCCACCGGGGAGCTGTTTTTT	CASSGRHSTGELFF
NA	TRBV5-1	TRBJ1-3	NA	TGCGCCAGCAGCTTGGTCGGGGTATCTGGAAACACCATATATTTT	CASSLVGVSGNTIYF
TRBD1	TRBV7-2	TRBJ2-3	NA	TGTGCCAGCAGAATTGCAGGGGGCAACACAGATACGCAGTATTTT	CASRIAGGNTDTQYF
NA	TRBV7-2	TRBJ1-3	NA	TGTGCCAGCAGGAACAGGGCTGGAAACACCATATATTTT	CASRNRAGNTIYF
NA	TRBV11-2	TRBJ1-1	NA	TGTGCCAGCAGCCGATCGGACAGGAACACTGAAGCTTTCTTT	CASSRSDRNTEAFF
NA	TRBV18	TRBJ2-1	NA	TGTGCCAGCTCACCACCGGGGGGGCTAAGCAATGAGCAGTTCTTC	CASSPPGGLSNEQFF
TRBD2	TRBV6-2/TRBV6-3	TRBJ2-3	NA	TGTGCCAGCAGTTACTCGCGCGTACCTAGCGGGGGGCACCGCACAGATACGCAGTATTTT	CASSYSRVPSGGHRTDTQYF
TRBD1	TRBV7-9	TRBJ1-2	few	TGTGCCAGCAGCCAGACCAGGGGGTATGGCTACACCTTC	CASSQTRGYGYTF
TRBD1	TRBV15	TRBJ1-5	NA	TGTGCCACCAGCCGGCCGTACTCGACAGGGAAGGGCCAGCCCCAGCATTTT	CATSRPYSTGKGQPQHF